This paragraph covers one T cell receptor beta chain sequence. Its antigen is unknown. This sample is part of a study of blood T cells in healthy people across ages. Findings and caveats of the study: Diversity figures derived from one million T cells were judged to underestimate the true value.

The CDR3 runs to 13 residues. Looked up from germline, CDR1 is SGHTA and CDR2 is FQGNSA. The germline V and J ends were trimmed by 3 bases and 6 bases, with 9 bases remaining between them. Sample-barcoded 5' priming and a J-beta primer mix drove a second PCR of roughly 6 to 12 cycles. Each TCR beta cDNA got a 12-nucleotide random molecular identifier. There were at least 3 million CDR3-containing paired-end reads obtained from each sample. Each CDR3 protein gets one entry after TCRdb re-called the 5' RACE reads with MiXCR. Found here are 1.5 million to 2 million distinct CDR3 sequences, about 39% of them singletons; the top ten hold more than 20%.

The sample taken for sequencing was blood. The chain uses TRBV7-2 and TRBJ2-1; D unresolved. The clonotype originates from a human donor in good health. DNA for the CDR3: TGTGCCAGCAGCTTGTCTCCCTGCAATGAGCAGTTCTTC. The encoded protein is CASSLSPCNEQFF. Variable domain in full (rest from reference TRBV7-2 and TRBJ2-1): GAGVSQSPSNKVTEKGKDVELRCDPISGHTALYWYRQSLGQGLEFLIYFQGNSAPDKSGLPSDRFSAERTGGSVSTLTIQRTQQEDSAVYLCASSLSPCNEQFFGPGTRLTVL.